Following are 15 T cell receptor beta chains from one sample sequenced in a study of T-cell reconstitution after alpha-beta-depleted transplantation in children. Unique molecular identifiers were used to barcode this TCRbeta library. TCRdb redid the calling of the PCR reads with MiXCR, one entry per CDR3 protein. Altogether 150,000 to 250,000 distinct CDR3 sequences are present, 14% to 15% being singletons, with the ten largest covering less than 15%. This material consisted of PBMCs from the stem cell graft donor, taken from the stem cell graft. These receptors all stem from a human donor who donated a stem cell graft to a child with acute lymphoblastic leukemia.

This rearrangement joins TRBV19 to TRBJ2-7; TRBD2 aligns across 13 bases. The CDR3 spans 15 residues. CDR1 and CDR2 from the germline V gene are LNHDA and SQIVND (reference sequence). Trimming removed 8 bases from V and 2 bases from J; junction bases left unmatched: 6. The CDR3 loop reads CASPLTSGGAYEQYF. For the CDR3, the DNA is TGTGCCAGTCCCTTAACTAGCGGGGGGGCCTACGAGCAGTACTTC. Complete variable domain (other parts from reference TRBV19 and TRBJ2-7): DGGITQSPKYLFRKEGQNVTLSCEQNLNHDAMYWYRQDPGQGLRLIYYSQIVNDFQKGDIAEGYSVSREKKESFPLTVTSAQKNPTAFYLCASPLTSGGAYEQYFGPGTRLTVT.

The sample holds a few counts of this clonotype. The chain employs TRBV3-1 and TRBJ2-7; 7 bases map to TRBD1. Germline V CDR1 and CDR2: LGHDT, YNNKEL (reference sequence). V lost 1 base to trimming and J lost 5 bases; unmatched junction nucleotides: 11. This CDR3 has 16 amino acids. For the CDR3, the DNA is TGTGCCAGCAGCCAAGGGACAGACAGGGTATTGGACGAGCAGTACTTC. Encoded protein: CASSQGTDRVLDEQYF.

This clonotype was seen just once. A read error is possible here, since a much larger clone lies one base away. The chain is built from TRBV20-1 and TRBJ1-1; D is possibly TRBD1 (6 bases). CDR1 and CDR2 (germline): DFQATT, SNEGSKA (reference sequence). The CDR3 totals 13 residues. V was clipped by 6 bases and J by 2 bases, with 13 bases between them. The CDR3, as DNA: TGCAGTGCGCCGGGACACGGCAACACTGAAGCTTTCTTT. It encodes CSAPGHGNTEAFF.

This clonotype was counted many times. This chain links TRBV4-1 with TRBJ2-5, with 14 bases lining up with TRBD2. Germline assignment: CDR1 MGHRA and CDR2 YSYEKL. The CDR3 spans 19 residues. After removal of 5 bases from V and 4 bases from J, the junction contained 15 bases not matched to a gene. CDR3 loop: CASSNLMGLAGEGVETQYF. The CDR3 nucleotides are TGCGCCAGCAGCAACCTTATGGGACTAGCGGGGGAGGGTGTAGAGACCCAGTACTTC.

The J gene is TRBJ2-7, the V gene TRBV28, with a tentative D call TRBD1 (5 bases). The CDR3 spans 16 residues. CDR1 is MDHEN and CDR2 is SYDVKM in the germline V gene. The ends were cut back, 3 bases at V and 1 base at J, with 16 bases in the middle. In DNA form, the CDR3 reads TGTGCCAGCAGTTTCCTTCTGGTTAGACAGTCCTACGAGCAGTACTTC. Its translation: CASSFLLVRQSYEQYF.

This clonotype was observed many times. The rearrangement uses TRBV20-1 and TRBJ2-7; a weak D match, TRBD2 (5 bases). Germline CDR1 DFQATT, CDR2 SNEGSKA (reference sequence). The CDR3 length is 13 residues. V lost 4 bases and J 4 bases, leaving 14 bases between the germline ends. CDR3 DNA sequence: TGCAGTGCTATGTCGGGGTATGGGTACGAGCAGTACTTC. This codes for CSAMSGYGYEQYF.

On this clonotype itself: A much more abundant neighbour one base away suggests this may be a read error. This chain uses TRBV10-3 with TRBJ2-1, with D perhaps assigned TRBD1 or TRBD2 (6 bases each). CDR1 and CDR2 from the germline V gene are ENHRY and SYGVKD. This CDR3 is 13 amino acids long. The CDR3 bases are TGTGCCATCAGTGCATACAGGGAGGATGACCAGTTCTTC. Translation gives CAISAYREDDQFF.

In this sample, this clonotype turned up a few times. This sequence joins TRBV5-1 and TRBJ2-6; no definite D call. This CDR3 contains 18 residues. Trimming stripped 0 bases from V and 1 base from J, with 14 bases between. Looked up from germline, CDR1 is SGHRS and CDR2 is YFSETQ. The CDR3: CASSLGHISVSGANVLTF. The CDR3 bases are TGCGCCAGCAGCTTGGGTCACATATCGGTTTCTGGGGCCAACGTCCTGACTTTC.

This clonotype was seen at least ten times. The chain is built from TRBV12-3 or TRBV12-4 and TRBJ2-1, with 13 bases identical to TRBD2. V lost 6 bases and J lost 3; bases outside the gene matches: 5. The CDR3 contains 16 residues. The CDR3: CASRWTSGSVYNEQFF. As DNA, the CDR3 is TGTGCCAGCAGATGGACTAGCGGGAGTGTCTACAATGAGCAGTTCTTC.

This clonotype came up many times. The chain joins TRBV20-1 to TRBJ2-7; 9 bases match TRBD1. With V trimmed by 0 bases and J by 3 bases, 6 bases remained unmatched. The CDR3 has 15 residues. Germline CDR1 and CDR2: DFQATT and SNEGSKA (reference sequence). The CDR3 reads CSAREGTGLGYEQYF. The CDR3 bases are TGCAGTGCTAGAGAGGGGACAGGGCTAGGCTACGAGCAGTACTTC.

This clonotype was seen repeatedly, ten times or more. This sequence joins TRBV29-1 and TRBJ1-1, with D maybe TRBD1 (6 bases). V was cut by 5 bases and J by 0 bases, with 13 bases left in between. The CDR3 length is 14 residues. The V gene's germline CDR1 is SQVTM and CDR2 ANQGSEA. The chain's CDR3 is CSVIQGLLNTEAFF. The CDR3, as DNA: TGCAGCGTTATACAGGGCCTCTTGAACACTGAAGCTTTCTTT.

The J gene is TRBJ2-4, the V gene TRBV12-3 or TRBV12-4, with D perhaps TRBD1 or TRBD2 (5 bases each). V was trimmed by 5 bases and J by 0 bases, leaving 14 bases between them. The CDR3 length is 16 residues. Here the CDR3 DNA reads TGTGCCAGCAGTGCAATGGGGACCTTAGCCAAAAACATTCAGTACTTC. This gives the protein CASSAMGTLAKNIQYF.

This clonotype was found many times. The gene calls are TRBV5-1 and TRBJ2-7; TRBD1 or TRBD2 may be the D gene (6 bases each). In germline, CDR1 is SGHRS, CDR2 YFSETQ. CDR3 length: 15 amino acids. The V end was cut by 4 bases, the J end by 1 base, with 15 bases between. CDR3 sequence: CASSLTGGRSYEQYF. CDR3 DNA: TGCGCCAGCAGCCTGACAGGTGGGAGGTCCTACGAGCAGTACTTC. Combining the CDR3 with reference TRBV5-1 and TRBJ2-7 gives the whole variable domain KAGVTQTPRYLIKTRGQQVTLSCSPISGHRSVSWYQQTPGQGLQFLFEYFSETQRNKGNFPGRFSGRQFSNSRSEMNVSTLELGDSALYLCASSLTGGRSYEQYFGPGTRLTVT.

The genes are TRBV19 and TRBJ2-1; D may be TRBD2 (5 bases). Germline CDR1 is LNHDA and CDR2 is SQIVND (reference sequence). CDR3 length: 15 amino acids. V dropped 6 bases and J dropped 7 bases, with 19 bases sitting between them. Written as DNA, the CDR3 is TGTGCCAGTAGCAGTAGGTCAGTGTCGGGGAATGAGCAGTTCTTC. Its translation is CASSSRSVSGNEQFF.

A single count supports this clonotype. A much bigger clone sits one base away, suggesting this may be a read error. V and J are TRBV11-1 and TRBJ2-2, with 9 bases aligning to TRBD2. J was trimmed by 3 bases and V by 6 bases; bases with no gene match: 2. The CDR3 totals 14 residues. Germline-derived CDR1 and CDR2 are SGHAT and FQDESV (reference sequence). The CDR3 DNA follows: TGTGCCAGCAGGATAGCGGGAGACACCGGGGAGCTGTTTTTT. Amino acids: CASRIAGDTGELFF.